Listed below are T cell receptor beta chains from one sample, sequenced in a study of PD-L1 blockade in urothelial cancer. Libraries were prepared by immunoSEQ multiplex PCR; TCRdb keeps only in-frame clonotypes and omits some of them. The profile shows some 40,000 clones, about 88% of them singletons. Sequences were derived from PBMCs, sampled around atezolizumab (anti-PD-L1) treatment. Every receptor here comes from a donor aged 40 or over with urothelial cancer. Both conserved end residues are part of each CDR3. The D gene is left open where the match is weak. The size entry is marked missing in some rows and otherwise reads once, few, many or a size class.

j_call,clone_size,v_call,d_call,cdr3_nt,cdr3_aa
TRBJ2-5,NA,TRBV28,NA,TGTGCCAGCAGACCACAAGCGGAGACCCAGTACTTC,CASRPQAETQYF
TRBJ1-4,NA,TRBV6-4,NA,TGTGCCAGCAGTCGGACAGTTGCAACTAATGAAAAACTGTTTTTT,CASSRTVATNEKLFF
TRBJ2-7,NA,TRBV7-2,TRBD2,TGTGCCAGCAGCCCCGGGGGGGCCCAGGGCTACGAGCAGTACTTC,CASSPGGAQGYEQYF
TRBJ2-7,few,TRBV12-5,NA,TGTGCTAGTGGTATGGGACAAGCCTACGAGCAGTACTTC,CASGMGQAYEQYF
TRBJ2-7,NA,TRBV11-3,NA,TGTGCCAGCAGCCAAGGGGGGGTTCCCTACTACGAGCAGTACTTC,CASSQGGVPYYEQYF
TRBJ1-5,once,TRBV5-3,NA,TGTGCCAGAAGCTTGGGGGGCAGGAGAAATCAGCCCCAGCATTTT,CARSLGGRRNQPQHF
TRBJ2-5,NA,TRBV7-8,NA,TGTGCCAGCAGCTTAGGGGGCGGTCAGTACCAAGAGACCCAGTACTTC,CASSLGGGQYQETQYF
TRBJ2-5,NA,TRBV11-3,TRBD2,TGTGCCAGCAGCCCAGAGGCGGGAGCTGGGGAAGAGACCCAGTACTTC,CASSPEAGAGEETQYF
TRBJ2-1,NA,TRBV14,TRBD2,TGTGCCAGCAGCCGCTACGGGGCGGGAGCCAATGAGCAGTTCTTC,CASSRYGAGANEQFF
TRBJ1-2,NA,TRBV11-2,NA,TGTGCCAGCAGCTTAGGCTTGGGGGGTGGCGGCTACACCTTC,CASSLGLGGGGYTF
TRBJ2-1,NA,TRBV4-2,TRBD2,TGTGCCAGCAGCCGGCCGGGACTAGCGGGCTACAATGAGCAGTTCTTC,CASSRPGLAGYNEQFF
TRBJ1-3,NA,TRBV4-1,NA,TGCGCCAGCAGCCAAGACCCCCGCGGTACCATATATTTT,CASSQDPRGTIYF
TRBJ2-7,NA,TRBV4-3,TRBD1,TGCGCCAGCAGCCAAGATGGGACAGGGTATGGAGGCGAGCAGTACTTC,CASSQDGTGYGGEQYF
TRBJ1-1,NA,TRBV19,NA,TGTGCCAGTGGGGAGGAGGGGAACACTGAAGCTTTCTTT,CASGEEGNTEAFF
TRBJ1-5,NA,TRBV30,TRBD1,TGTGCCTGGGGGAAGGGGACAGGACAGTATCAGCCCCAGCATTTT,CAWGKGTGQYQPQHF
TRBJ1-1,few,TRBV4-3,NA,TGCGCCAGCAGCCTCGACAGAAACACTGAAGCTTTCTTT,CASSLDRNTEAFF
TRBJ1-1,NA,TRBV6-5,NA,TGTGCCAGCAGTTACTCGACGAGCGGGGATGGTGAAGCTTTCTTT,CASSYSTSGDGEAFF
TRBJ2-3,NA,TRBV5-1,NA,TGCGCCAGCAGCGCGTGGGGGGAAGATACGCAGTATTTT,CASSAWGEDTQYF
TRBJ2-4,NA,TRBV27,NA,TGTGCCAGCAGTTGGGGCACCCAAAACATTCAGTACTTC,CASSWGTQNIQYF
TRBJ2-3,NA,TRBV19,TRBD2,TGTGCCAGTAGTTCCCAGCGGGGCACCACAGATACGCAGTATTTT,CASSSQRGTTDTQYF
TRBJ1-1,NA,TRBV5-5,NA,TGTGCCAGCAGCCCGGTGGGGGCCGGGGACACTGAAGCTTTCTTT,CASSPVGAGDTEAFF
TRBJ2-7,NA,TRBV10-3,NA,TGTGCCATCAGGGGTAGCGGTTACGAGCAGTACTTC,CAIRGSGYEQYF
TRBJ2-1,NA,TRBV2,TRBD2,TGTGCCAGCAGTGAGGGCGGGAGGCGTTACAATGAGCAGTTCTTC,CASSEGGRRYNEQFF
TRBJ2-1,once,TRBV4-2,NA,TGTGCCAGCAGCCCCATGACTCCCGATGAGCAGTTCTTC,CASSPMTPDEQFF
TRBJ2-1,NA,TRBV6-6,NA,TGTGCCAGCAGTTCCTCACATGGAGGGTTCGATGAGCAGTTCTTC,CASSSSHGGFDEQFF
TRBJ2-1,NA,TRBV5-1,NA,TGCGCCAGCAGCTTCCCTCGACAGCCCCACTCCTCCTACAATGAGCAGTTCTTC,CASSFPRQPHSSYNEQFF
TRBJ1-2,NA,TRBV5-5,NA,TGTGCCAGCAGCTTACAGAACTATGGCTACACCTTC,CASSLQNYGYTF